A single sample is the source of the 14 T cell receptor beta chains below, sequenced in a study of shared clonotypes between healthy human individuals (TCRdb year 2020). Library generation was performed with the immunoSEQ multiplex PCR assay. The clones in this table, taken by TCRdb from immuneACCESS, are in-frame only. Not every clone is retained; where verified, under half of the shortfall comes from an unresolved V gene, and the cause of the rest is unknown. The sample contains some 1.5 million clones, 95% to 97% of them found a single time. Of the sample, 0.95% to 1.5% falls within the top ten clones. Specimen: naive CD4+ T cells sorted from blood. Read against the paper, the sample's cell subset or site label means: CD45RA+ positively selected. The receptor set was obtained from a man aged 25 to 45 in good health.

This rearrangement joins TRBV6-6 to TRBJ2-7, with TRBD1 matching 9 bases. The CDR3 length is 14 residues. Germline V CDR1 and CDR2: MNHNY, SVGAGI (reference sequence). With 6 bases clipped from V and 4 bases from J, the junction kept 7 bases outside the gene matches. In DNA, the CDR3 is TGTGCCAGCAGGACAGGGGGGTCTCGGTACGAGCAGTACTTC. This sequence encodes CASRTGGSRYEQYF.

As to this clone: This CDR3 is also generated by other DNA sequences in the sample. The chain uses TRBV29-1 and TRBJ2-5; D remains ambiguous. The germline CDR1 and CDR2 sequences are SQVTM and ANQGSEA. Deletions cut 3 bases from V and 1 base from J, with 9 bases between. The CDR3 is made up of 13 amino acids. CDR3 sequence reads: CSVDTGSQETQYF. As DNA, the CDR3 is TGCAGCGTTGATACTGGATCCCAAGAGACCCAGTACTTC.

This clone was seen only once. The chain uses TRBV4-1 and TRBJ1-2; D remains unclear. There are 15 residues in the CDR3. The germline V gene encodes CDR1 MGHRA and CDR2 YSYEKL. Trimming cost V 2 bases and J 8 bases, with 18 bases left between them. CDR3 DNA: TGCGCCAGCAGCCAACCTAATCTCGGGCCGATCGGCTACACCTTC. This codes for CASSQPNLGPIGYTF.

This clone came up once. The chain combines TRBV6-5 with TRBJ1-2; D ambiguous. This CDR3 is 15 amino acids long. Germline values: CDR1 MNHEY, CDR2 SVGAGI. The V end was cut by 6 bases, the J end by 4 bases, with 18 bases between. The CDR3 nucleotides read TGTGCCAGCAGGCGGTCAGGAGATACGGTCTATGGCTACACCTTC. The encoded protein is CASRRSGDTVYGYTF.

The V and J genes are TRBV28 and TRBJ2-7, with D uncertain. The CDR3 runs 11 residues. The V gene lost 6 bases and the J gene lost 4 bases, with 7 bases spanning the gap. CDR1 is MDHEN and CDR2 is SYDVKM in the germline V gene. CDR3 amino acids: CASSRQYEQYF. The CDR3 region has the DNA TGTGCCAGCAGCCGACAATACGAGCAGTACTTC.

The chain joins TRBV19 to TRBJ2-1, with no clear D. The CDR3 runs to 13 residues. The germline gives CDR1 LNHDA, CDR2 SQIVND (reference sequence). Between the trimmed V and J ends, which lost 2 bases and 9 bases, there was a span of 11 bases. DNA of the CDR3: TGTGCCAGTAGTATACGAGACTCCAGTGAGCAGTTCTTC. Its protein product is CASSIRDSSEQFF.

The rearrangement joins TRBV10-3 to TRBJ2-7; D tentatively reads TRBD1 or TRBD2 (6 bases each). CDR3 length: 12 residues. V gave up 6 bases and J gave up 4 bases, with 10 bases separating them. The germline V gene has CDR1 ENHRY and CDR2 SYGVKD. CDR3 DNA sequence: TGTGCCATCAGCCCGGGGGCGTACGAGCAGTACTTC. Translated: CAISPGAYEQYF.

The rearrangement joins TRBV4-3 to TRBJ2-1; the D is unclear. The V end was cut by 1 base, the J end by 4 bases, with 11 bases between. Germline V gives CDR1 LGHNA, CDR2 YSLEER. CDR3 length: 15 amino acids. The CDR3 here is CASSQAFDQYNEQFF. The CDR3 nucleotides are TGCGCCAGCAGCCAAGCGTTCGATCAATACAATGAGCAGTTCTTC.

The genes are TRBV7-8 and TRBJ2-7, with 7 bases that match TRBD2. The CDR3 has 14 residues. Trimming cost V 5 bases and J 6 bases; bases outside gene matches: 10. Germline CDR1 reads SGHVS; CDR2 reads FQNEAQ. The CDR3 reads CASSPPSSSGEQYF. The CDR3 DNA follows: TGTGCCAGCAGCCCACCCTCCTCTAGCGGCGAGCAGTACTTC.

This rearrangement joins TRBV5-1 to TRBJ2-1; a possible D gene is TRBD2 (7 bases). V lost 0 bases and J 7 bases, leaving 17 bases between the germline ends. Looked up from germline, CDR1 is SGHRS and CDR2 is YFSETQ. The CDR3 sequence is 16 residues long. CDR3 amino acids: CASSLARGGVRNEQFF. CDR3 nucleotide sequence: TGCGCCAGCAGCTTGGCCAGGGGAGGGGTACGGAATGAGCAGTTCTTC.

V is TRBV10-1 and J is TRBJ2-1, with 9 bases fitting TRBD2. After removal of 0 bases from V and 8 bases from J, the junction contained 11 bases not matched to a gene. The CDR3 runs to 17 residues. The germline V gene encodes CDR1 WNHNN and CDR2 SYGVQD (reference sequence). The CDR3 coding sequence is TGCGCCAGCAGTGAGTCGCGGGGCGGGAGGGCCCTTTATGAGCAGTTCTTC. This gives the protein CASSESRGGRALYEQFF.

The genes are TRBV28 and TRBJ1-3, with D possibly being TRBD1 (5 bases). The CDR3 extends over 15 amino acids. V was pared by 5 bases and J by 2 bases, with 13 bases between. In germline, CDR1 is MDHEN, CDR2 SYDVKM. As DNA, the CDR3 is TGTGCCAGCAGTCCGTGGACAAAAACTGGAAACACCATATATTTT. Translated: CASSPWTKTGNTIYF.

The V call is TRBV18, the J call TRBJ2-7, with TRBD2 matching 11 bases. The CDR3 is made up of 16 amino acids. V lost 2 bases, J lost 2 bases, and 5 bases stayed unmatched. CDR1 is KGHSH, CDR2 LQKENI, per germline. The CDR3 protein is CASSPYISGGAYEQYF. The CDR3 DNA reads TGTGCCAGCTCACCATACATTAGCGGGGGGGCCTACGAGCAGTACTTC.

V is TRBV10-2 and J is TRBJ2-2, with TRBD1 matching over 12 bases. This CDR3 has 22 amino acids. V dropped 6 bases and J dropped 1; count of bases not matched to a gene: 21. Germline values: CDR1 WSHSY, CDR2 SAAADI. The CDR3 bases are TGCGCCAGCAGCGGAAGCCCCCGGGACAGGGGGCGCGTTGGGGTGAACACCGGGGAGCTGTTTTTT. Amino acid sequence: CASSGSPRDRGRVGVNTGELFF.